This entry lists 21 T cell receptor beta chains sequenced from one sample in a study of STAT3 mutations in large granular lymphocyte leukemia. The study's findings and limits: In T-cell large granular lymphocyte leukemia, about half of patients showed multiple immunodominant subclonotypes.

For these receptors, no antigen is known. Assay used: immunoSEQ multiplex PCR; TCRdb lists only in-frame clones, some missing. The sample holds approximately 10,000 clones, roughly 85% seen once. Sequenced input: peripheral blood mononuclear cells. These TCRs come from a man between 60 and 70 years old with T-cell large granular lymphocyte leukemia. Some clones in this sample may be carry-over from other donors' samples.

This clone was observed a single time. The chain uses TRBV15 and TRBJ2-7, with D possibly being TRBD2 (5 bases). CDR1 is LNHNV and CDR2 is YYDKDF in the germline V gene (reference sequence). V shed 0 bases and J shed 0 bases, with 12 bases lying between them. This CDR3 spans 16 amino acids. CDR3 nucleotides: TGTGCCACCAGCAGAGAACCCGGACTTAGCTCCTACGAGCAGTACTTC. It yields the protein CATSREPGLSSYEQYF. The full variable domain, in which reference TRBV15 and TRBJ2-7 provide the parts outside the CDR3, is DAMVIQNPRYQVTQFGKPVTLSCSQTLNHNVMYWYQQKSSQAPKLLFHYYDKDFNNEADTPDNFQSRRPNTSFCFLDIRSPGLGDTAMYLCATSREPGLSSYEQYFGPGTRLTVT.

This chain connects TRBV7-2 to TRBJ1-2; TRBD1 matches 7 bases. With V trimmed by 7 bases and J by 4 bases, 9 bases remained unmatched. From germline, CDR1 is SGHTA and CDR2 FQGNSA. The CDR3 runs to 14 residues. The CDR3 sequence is CASTGGPWIYGYTF. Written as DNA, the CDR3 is TGTGCCAGCACAGGGGGGCCTTGGATCTATGGCTACACCTTC.

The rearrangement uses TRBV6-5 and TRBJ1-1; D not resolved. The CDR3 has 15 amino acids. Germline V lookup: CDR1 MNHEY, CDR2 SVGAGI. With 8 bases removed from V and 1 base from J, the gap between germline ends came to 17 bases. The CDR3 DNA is TGTGCCAGCTACGATTTGGGAAGCTGGAACACTGAAGCTTTCTTT. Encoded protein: CASYDLGSWNTEAFF.

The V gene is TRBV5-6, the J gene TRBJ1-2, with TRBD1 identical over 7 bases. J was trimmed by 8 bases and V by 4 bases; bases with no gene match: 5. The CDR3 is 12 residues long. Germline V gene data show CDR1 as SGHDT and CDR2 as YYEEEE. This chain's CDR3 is CASSGPGGGYTF. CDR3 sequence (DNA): TGTGCCAGCAGCGGACCAGGGGGGGGCTACACCTTC.

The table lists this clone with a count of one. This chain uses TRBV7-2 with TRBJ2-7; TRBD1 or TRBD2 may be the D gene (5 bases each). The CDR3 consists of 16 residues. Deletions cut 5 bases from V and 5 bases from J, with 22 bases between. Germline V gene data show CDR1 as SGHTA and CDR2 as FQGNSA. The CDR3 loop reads CASSGRVRETGHEQYF. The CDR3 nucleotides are TGTGCCAGCAGCGGACGTGTCAGGGAAACGGGACACGAGCAGTACTTC.

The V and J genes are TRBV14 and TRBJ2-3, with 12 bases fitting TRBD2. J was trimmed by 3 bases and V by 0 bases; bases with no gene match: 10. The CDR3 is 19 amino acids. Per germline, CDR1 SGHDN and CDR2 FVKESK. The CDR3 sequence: CASSQDQGRLAGVTDTQYF. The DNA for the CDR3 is TGTGCCAGCAGCCAAGATCAGGGGAGACTAGCGGGAGTTACAGATACGCAGTATTTT.

The CDR3 is CASSFGRIGYGYTF. The CDR3 region has the DNA TGTGCCAGCAGCTTCGGCAGGATTGGGTATGGCTACACCTTC. V gene TRBV7-8 combines with J gene TRBJ1-2; no clear D. CDR1 and CDR2 (germline): SGHVS, FQNEAQ. The CDR3 totals 14 residues. The ends were cut back, 3 bases at V and 5 bases at J, with 13 bases in the middle.

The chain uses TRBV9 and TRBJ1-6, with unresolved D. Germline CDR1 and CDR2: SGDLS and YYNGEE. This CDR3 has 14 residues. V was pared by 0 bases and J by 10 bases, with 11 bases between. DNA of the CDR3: TGTGCCAGCAGCGTAGGGGAGGGTACCTCACCCCTCCACTTT. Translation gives CASSVGEGTSPLHF.

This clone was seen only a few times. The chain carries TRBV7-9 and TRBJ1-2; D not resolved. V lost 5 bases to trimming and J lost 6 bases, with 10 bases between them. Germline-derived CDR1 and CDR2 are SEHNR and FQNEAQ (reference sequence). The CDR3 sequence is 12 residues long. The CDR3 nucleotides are TGTGCCAGCAGCCCCCGGTTTGATGGCTACACCTTC. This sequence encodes CASSPRFDGYTF. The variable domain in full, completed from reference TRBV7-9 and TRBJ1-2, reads DTGVSQNPRHKITKRGQNVTFRCDPISEHNRLYWYRQTLGQGPEFLTYFQNEAQLEKSRLLSDRFSAERPKGSFSTLEIQRTEQGDSAMYLCASSPRFDGYTFGSGTRLTVV.

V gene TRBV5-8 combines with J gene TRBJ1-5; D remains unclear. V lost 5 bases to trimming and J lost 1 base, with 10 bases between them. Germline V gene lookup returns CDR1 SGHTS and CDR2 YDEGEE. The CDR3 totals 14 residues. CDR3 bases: TGTGCCAGCAGAGCGGTGGACAGCAATCAGCCCCAGCATTTT. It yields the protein CASRAVDSNQPQHF. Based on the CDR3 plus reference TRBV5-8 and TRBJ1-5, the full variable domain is EAGVTQSPTHLIKTRGQQATLRCSPISGHTSVYWYQQALGLGLQFLLWYDEGEERNRGNFPPRFSGRQFPNYSSELNVNALELEDSALYLCASRAVDSNQPQHFGDGTRLSIL.

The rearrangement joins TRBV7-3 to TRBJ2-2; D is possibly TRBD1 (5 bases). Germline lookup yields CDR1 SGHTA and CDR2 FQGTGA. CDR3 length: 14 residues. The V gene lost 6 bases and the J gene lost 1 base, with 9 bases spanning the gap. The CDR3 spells CASRPDRNTGELFF. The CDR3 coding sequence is TGTGCCAGCAGACCCGACAGGAACACCGGGGAGCTGTTTTTT.

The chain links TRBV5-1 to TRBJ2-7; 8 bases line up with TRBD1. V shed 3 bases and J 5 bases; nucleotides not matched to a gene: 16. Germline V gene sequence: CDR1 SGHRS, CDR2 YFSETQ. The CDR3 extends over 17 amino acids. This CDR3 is CASSSVRGRQSGDEQYF. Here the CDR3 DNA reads TGCGCCAGCAGCTCGGTCAGGGGGCGACAATCCGGGGACGAGCAGTACTTC.

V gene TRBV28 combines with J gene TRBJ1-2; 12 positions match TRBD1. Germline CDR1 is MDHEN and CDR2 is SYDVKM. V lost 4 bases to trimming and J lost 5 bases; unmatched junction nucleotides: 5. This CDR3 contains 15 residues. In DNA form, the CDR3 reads TGTGCCAGCAGTTGGGGACAGGGGGCTCGATATGGCTACACCTTC. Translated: CASSWGQGARYGYTF.

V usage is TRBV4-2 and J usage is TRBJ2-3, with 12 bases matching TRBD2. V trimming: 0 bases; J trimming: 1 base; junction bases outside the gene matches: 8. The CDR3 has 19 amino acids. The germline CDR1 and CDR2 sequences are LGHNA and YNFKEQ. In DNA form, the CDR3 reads TGTGCCAGCAGCCAAGAGGGGACTAGCGGGTCATCCCGCACAGATACGCAGTATTTT. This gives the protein CASSQEGTSGSSRTDTQYF.

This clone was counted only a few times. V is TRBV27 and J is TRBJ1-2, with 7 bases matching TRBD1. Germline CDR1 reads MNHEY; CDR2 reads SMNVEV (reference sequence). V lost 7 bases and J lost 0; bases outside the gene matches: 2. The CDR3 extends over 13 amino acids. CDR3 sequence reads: CASTRGTNYGYTF. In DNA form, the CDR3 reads TGTGCCAGCACCAGGGGGACTAACTATGGCTACACCTTC.

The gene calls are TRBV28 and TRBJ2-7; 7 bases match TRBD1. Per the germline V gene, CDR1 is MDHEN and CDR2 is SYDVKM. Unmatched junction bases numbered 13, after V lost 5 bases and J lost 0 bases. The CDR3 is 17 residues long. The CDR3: CASSNTGADTGSYEQYF. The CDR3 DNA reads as TGTGCCAGCAGTAACACAGGGGCGGATACGGGCTCCTACGAGCAGTACTTC.

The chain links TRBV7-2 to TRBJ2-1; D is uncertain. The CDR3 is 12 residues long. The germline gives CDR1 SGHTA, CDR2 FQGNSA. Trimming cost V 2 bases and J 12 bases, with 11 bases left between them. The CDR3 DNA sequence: TGTGCCAGCAGCTTAACTGTGCTAGGGCAGTTCTTC. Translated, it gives CASSLTVLGQFF.

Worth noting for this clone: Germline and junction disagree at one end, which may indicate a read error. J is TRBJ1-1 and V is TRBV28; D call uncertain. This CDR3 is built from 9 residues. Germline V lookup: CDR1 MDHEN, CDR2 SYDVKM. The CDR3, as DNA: TGTGCCAGCAGGGCAAACCCTCTCTTT. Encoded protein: CASRANPLF.

The CDR3 sequence: CASSTGRGEQYF. The CDR3, as DNA: TGTGCCAGCAGCACAGGACGTGGGGAGCAGTACTTC. The chain joins TRBV7-2 to TRBJ2-7, with a possible D match to TRBD1 (5 bases). The CDR3 sequence is 12 residues long. Germline lookup yields CDR1 SGHTA and CDR2 FQGNSA. V lost 5 bases and J 7 bases, leaving 12 bases between the germline ends.

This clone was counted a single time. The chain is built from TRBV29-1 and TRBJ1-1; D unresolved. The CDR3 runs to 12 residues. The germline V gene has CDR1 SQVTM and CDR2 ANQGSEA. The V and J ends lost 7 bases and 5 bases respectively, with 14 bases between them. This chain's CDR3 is CSAEVGRTEAFF. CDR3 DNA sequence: TGCAGCGCGGAGGTAGGGAGGACTGAAGCTTTCTTT.

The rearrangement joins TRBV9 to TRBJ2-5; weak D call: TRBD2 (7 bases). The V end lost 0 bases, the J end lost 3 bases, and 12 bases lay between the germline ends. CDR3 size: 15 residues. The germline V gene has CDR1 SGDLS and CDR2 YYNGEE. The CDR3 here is CASSVDGGREETQYF. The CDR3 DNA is TGTGCCAGCAGCGTAGACGGGGGGCGGGAAGAGACCCAGTACTTC.